This T cell receptor (beta chain) was sequenced in a study of blood T cell repertoires in COVID-19 (dated by TCRdb to the early 2020s). Study-level background: Collaborator samples came from the United States, Italy and Spain and covered acute and convalescent phases of COVID-19. The material from the prospective study consisted of cDNA or gDNA derived from T cells, B-cell-depleted T cells, or PBMCs. Deeply sampled blood TCRbeta repertoires from subjects exposed to, actively infected with, or recovered from COVID-19 were included in the dataset. A freely available public database, intended as a resource for researchers studying the immune response to SARS-CoV-2, is where the repertoires were released. The samples were drawn from the first 160 participants of the ongoing ImmuneRACE study and from more than 1,000 subjects provided by 6 global collaborators. A de-identified subject ID, COVID-19 status, age in years and sex were almost always included in the sample metadata. HLA class I and class II types, where available, came from metadata supplied by the sample provider rather than from assay-based typing.

Regarding this clone: This receptor's antigen is unknown. No quality values exist for individual bases; no much larger clone is one base distant.

TCRbeta CDR3 regions were amplified from genomic DNA using the immunoSEQ Assay, a bias-controlled multiplex PCR. As for the original processing: The number of nucleated cells in each sample was estimated by amplification of reference gene primers within the assay. Sequence reads were collapsed and filtered to measure the absolute abundance of every unique TCRbeta CDR3 rearrangement. Productive Simpson clonality was computed per sample as the square root of Simpson's diversity index over productive rearrangements. As stored in TCRdb, this immuneACCESS dataset retains in-frame rearrangements with V and J assigned. A fraction of the clones does not appear; measured against another copy, unresolved V genes explain less than half of the discrepancy, and the remainder lacks a known reason. V and J calls and clone size are those listed in that table; D and trimming were worked out from the DNA. The sample profile shows 70,000 to 75,000 clones; about nine tenths of them were found once. The biggest ten clones account for 5% to 6.5% of the sample.

Whole blood was collected in K2EDTA tubes by collaborating institutions according to the institutions' own protocols. Collaborator samples were shipped for TCRbeta analysis as frozen whole blood, isolated PBMCs, or DNA extracted from either sample type. The germline V gene sets CDR1 to SGHVS and CDR2 to FNYEAQ. Inclusive of the bounding cysteine and phenylalanine, the CDR3 is 14 residues long. The DNA shown is the 42-base CDR3, in frame from base 1. At the junction V is shortened by 5 bases and J by 6 bases, with 17 bases in between. What the work shows at the level of the full study, not this receptor alone: Clinical and demographic metadata were provided uncurated, with the amount varying by source and participant.

This sequence originates from a woman aged 18-29 years with acute or convalescent COVID-19. The rearrangement joined TRBV7-6 to TRBJ2-7; a weak D assignment points to TRBD2 (6 bases agree). Material for sequencing was peripheral blood. CDR3 region: CASSASSMGGEQYF. The DNA is TGTGCCAGCAGCGCTAGTTCCATGGGGGGCGAGCAGTACTTC.